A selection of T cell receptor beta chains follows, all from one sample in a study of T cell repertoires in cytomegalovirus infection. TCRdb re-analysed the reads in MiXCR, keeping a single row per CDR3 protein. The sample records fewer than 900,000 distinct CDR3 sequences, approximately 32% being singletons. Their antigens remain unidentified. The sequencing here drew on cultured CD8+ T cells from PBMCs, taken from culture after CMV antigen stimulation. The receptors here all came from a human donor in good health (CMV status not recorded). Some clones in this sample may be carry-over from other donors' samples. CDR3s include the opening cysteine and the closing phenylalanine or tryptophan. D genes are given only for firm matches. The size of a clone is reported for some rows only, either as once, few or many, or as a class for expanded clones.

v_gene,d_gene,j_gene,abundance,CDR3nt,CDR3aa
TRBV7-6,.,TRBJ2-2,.,TGTGCCAGCAGCTTCCGGGACTCACACACCGGGGAGCTGTTTTTT,CASSFRDSHTGELFF
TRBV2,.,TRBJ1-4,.,TGTGCCATTTGGACAGATTTTAATGAAAAACTGTTTTTT,CAIWTDFNEKLFF
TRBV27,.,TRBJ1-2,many,TGTGCCAGCAGTTTGGGAAGGCACGGGGGCTACACCTTC,CASSLGRHGGYTF
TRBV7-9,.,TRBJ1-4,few,TGTGCCAGCAGCCGTGGCGGGAGTAATGAAAAACTGTTTTTT,CASSRGGSNEKLFF
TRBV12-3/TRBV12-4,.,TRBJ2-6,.,TGTGCCAGCAGTTTTAATGGCGCAGGGGCCAACGTCCTGACTTTC,CASSFNGAGANVLTF
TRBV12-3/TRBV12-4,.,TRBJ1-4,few,TGTGCCAGCAGTTTCGGGCCCCTGGGCGAACTGTTTTTT,CASSFGPLGELFF
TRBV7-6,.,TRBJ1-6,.,TGTGCCAGCAGCTCTCCTTCACCCCTCCACTTT,CASSSPSPLHF
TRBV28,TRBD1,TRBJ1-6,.,TGTGCCAGCAGCGAGGGGGCGGATTCACCCCTCCACTTT,CASSEGADSPLHF
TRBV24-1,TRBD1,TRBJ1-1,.,TGTGCCACCAGAGGGACAGGGGGCGCCGAGACTGAAGCTTTCTTT,CATRGTGGAETEAFF
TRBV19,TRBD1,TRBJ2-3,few,TGTGCCAGTAGTATAGTCCCCTACGGGACAGGGTTGCCAGATACGCAGTATTTT,CASSIVPYGTGLPDTQYF
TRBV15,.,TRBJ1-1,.,TGTGCCACCAGCAGAGAGCCGGGCAGGGGTGTCACTGAAGCTTTCTTT,CATSREPGRGVTEAFF
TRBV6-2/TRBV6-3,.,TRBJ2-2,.,TGTGCCAGCCCCAGCGGCGGAAACACCGGGGAGCTGTTTTTT,CASPSGGNTGELFF
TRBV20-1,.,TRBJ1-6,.,TGCAGTGCTAACCCCTTGGGCAGGGGTATGGATTCACCCCTCCACTTT,CSANPLGRGMDSPLHF
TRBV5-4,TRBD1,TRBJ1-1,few,TGTGCTACGCACAGGGGGAACACTGAAGCTTTCTTT,CATHRGNTEAFF
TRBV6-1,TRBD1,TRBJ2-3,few,TGTGCCAGCGGTCCGGGACAGTTCACAGATACGCAGTATTTT,CASGPGQFTDTQYF
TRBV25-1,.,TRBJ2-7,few,TGTGCCAGCAGCCCCCTCGGGCAGGGCTATTTCTTCGAGCAGTACTTC,CASSPLGQGYFFEQYF
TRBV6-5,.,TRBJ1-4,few,TGTGCCAGCAGAGAGGACAGAAGTAATGAAAAACTGTTTTTT,CASREDRSNEKLFF
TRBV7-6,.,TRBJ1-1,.,TGTGCCAGCAGCTTAGGGTGGGAGACTGAAGCTTTCTTT,CASSLGWETEAFF
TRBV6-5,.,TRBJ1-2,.,TGTGCCAGCCTCGGCCCTAACTATGGCTACACCTTC,CASLGPNYGYTF
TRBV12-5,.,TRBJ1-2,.,TGTGCTAGTGGTTTGGTTGAGGGTTGGGATGGCTACACCTTC,CASGLVEGWDGYTF
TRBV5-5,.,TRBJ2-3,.,TGTGCCAGCAGCGATAGAGTGGGAGCCCCTAGCACAGATACGCAGTATTTT,CASSDRVGAPSTDTQYF
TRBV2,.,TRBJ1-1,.,TGTGCCAGCCAAGGAGGGGGTGAAGCTTTCTTT,CASQGGGEAFF
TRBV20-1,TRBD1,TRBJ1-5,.,TGCAGTGCTAGCGACAGGGAGGTCTTGTGGCCCCAGCATTTT,CSASDREVLWPQHF
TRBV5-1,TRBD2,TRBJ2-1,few,TGCGCCAGCAGCGATACCAGCGGGGGGCTCGGGACCCTTAATGAGCAGTTCTTC,CASSDTSGGLGTLNEQFF
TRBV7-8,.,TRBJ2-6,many,TGTGCCAGCAGCTTATGGGGGTCTGGGGCCAACGTCCTGACTTTC,CASSLWGSGANVLTF
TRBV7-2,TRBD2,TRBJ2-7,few,TGTGCCAGCAGCCCTAGCGGGGGGGCCGGCGAGCAGTACTTC,CASSPSGGAGEQYF
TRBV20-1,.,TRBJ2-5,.,TGCAGTGCTAGAAGGGAGCAGACCCAGTACTTC,CSARREQTQYF
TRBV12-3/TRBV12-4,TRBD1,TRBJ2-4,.,TGTGCCAGCAGTTTACTTCCAGGGGGCTCGAACATTCAGTACTTC,CASSLLPGGSNIQYF
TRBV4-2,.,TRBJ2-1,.,TGTGCCAGCAGCCAAGATATGAGAACGTACTCCTACAATGAGCAGTTCTTC,CASSQDMRTYSYNEQFF
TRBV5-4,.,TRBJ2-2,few,TGTGCCAGCAGCTTGTTGTTCGGGGGCGTTAACACCGGGGAGCTGTTTTTT,CASSLLFGGVNTGELFF
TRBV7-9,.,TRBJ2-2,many,TGTGCCAGCAGCACGGGGGACCAGAACACCGGGGAGCTGTTTTTT,CASSTGDQNTGELFF
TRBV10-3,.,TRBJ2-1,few,TGTGCCATCAATACGGGGGATGTCTACAATGAGCAGTTCTTC,CAINTGDVYNEQFF
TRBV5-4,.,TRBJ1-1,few,TGTGCCAGCAGCTTGACAAGGGTCAGTCTGAACACTGAAGCTTTCTTT,CASSLTRVSLNTEAFF
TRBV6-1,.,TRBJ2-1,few,TGTGCCAGCGGGTACCCAGGGGCAAGTGACAATGAGCAGTTCTTC,CASGYPGASDNEQFF
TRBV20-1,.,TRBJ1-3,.,TGCAGTGCTAGGCCCCTCTCTGGAAACACCATATATTTT,CSARPLSGNTIYF
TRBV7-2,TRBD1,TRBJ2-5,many,TGTGCCAGCAGCCGACCGGGACAGGGGGCGCGCCAAGAGACCCAGTACTTC,CASSRPGQGARQETQYF
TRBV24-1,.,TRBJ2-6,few,TGTGCCACCAGTGATTTGGAGGTTTCCAAGGGGTCTGGGGCCAACGTCCTGACTTTC,CATSDLEVSKGSGANVLTF
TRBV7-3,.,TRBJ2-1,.,TGTGCCAGCAGCCTCCCTAATCACAATGAGCAGTTCTTC,CASSLPNHNEQFF
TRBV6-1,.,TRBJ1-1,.,TGTGCCAGCAGTGAAGACAGAAAAATGAACACTGAAGCTTTCTTT,CASSEDRKMNTEAFF
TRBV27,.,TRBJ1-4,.,TGTGCCAGCAGTCCTCGGCAGCCTAATGAAAAACTGTTTTTT,CASSPRQPNEKLFF
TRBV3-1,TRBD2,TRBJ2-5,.,TGTGCCAGCAGCCGGCCGGGACTAGCGAGAGAGACCCAGTACTTC,CASSRPGLARETQYF
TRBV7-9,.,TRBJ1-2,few,TGTGCCAGCAGTCATAACCGGATACCTAACTATGGCTACACCTTC,CASSHNRIPNYGYTF
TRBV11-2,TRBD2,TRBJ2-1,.,TGTGCCAGCAGCTCGTCCGGGACTAGCGGGGGCCAATACAATGAGCAGTTCTTC,CASSSSGTSGGQYNEQFF
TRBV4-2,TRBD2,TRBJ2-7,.,TGTGCCAGCAGCCAAGACCAATATCGGGGGGGCGACGAGCAGTACTTC,CASSQDQYRGGDEQYF
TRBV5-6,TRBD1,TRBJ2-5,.,TGTGCCAGCAGCCAGCTGACAGGGGGGGAAGAGACCCAGTACTTC,CASSQLTGGEETQYF
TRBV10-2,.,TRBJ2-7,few,TGCGCCAGCAGTGAGTCCTTCTACGAGCAGTACTTC,CASSESFYEQYF
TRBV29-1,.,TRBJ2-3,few,TGCAGCGTTGTGGGGACCACGGCAGATACGCAGTATTTT,CSVVGTTADTQYF
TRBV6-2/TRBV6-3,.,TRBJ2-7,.,TGTGCCAGCAGCGCTTTAGGCAGCCTTTACGAGCAGTACTTC,CASSALGSLYEQYF
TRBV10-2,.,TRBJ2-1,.,TGCGCCAGCAGTGGACAGCAAAATGAGCAGTTCTTC,CASSGQQNEQFF
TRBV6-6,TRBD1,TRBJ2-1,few,TGTGCCAGCAGTTACTTGGACAGGGGGAGCAATGAGCAGTTCTTC,CASSYLDRGSNEQFF
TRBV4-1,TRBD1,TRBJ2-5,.,TGCGCCAGCAGCCGTGACAGGGAAGAGACCCAGTACTTC,CASSRDREETQYF
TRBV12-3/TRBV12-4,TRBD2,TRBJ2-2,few,TGTGCCAGCAGTCCCCGACTAGCGGGGGGGCAAGAGGAGCTGTTTTTT,CASSPRLAGGQEELFF
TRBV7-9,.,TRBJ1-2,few,TGTGCCAGCAGCCCCCCCAATTCCTATGGCTACACCTTC,CASSPPNSYGYTF
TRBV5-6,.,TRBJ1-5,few,TGTGCCAGCAGCTTACAACGGTGGGGAGCGGATCGCAATCAGCCCCAGCATTTT,CASSLQRWGADRNQPQHF
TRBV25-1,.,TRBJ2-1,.,TGTGCCAGCAGTATGGTGGGATGGGATGAGCAGTTCTTC,CASSMVGWDEQFF